A single T cell receptor (beta chain) is shown here with its context. The antigen remains undetermined. The sample belongs to a study of blood T cells in healthy people across ages. Study results and limitations: Using unsorted PBMCs precluded a conclusive naive versus antigen-experienced comparison.

Looked up from germline, CDR1 is SGHTA and CDR2 is FQGTGA. This CDR3 contains 15 residues. Next came a second PCR, run for about 7 to 12 cycles, which used a sample-barcoded 5' primer along with a J-beta primer mix. TCRdb reprocessed the 5' RACE reads via MiXCR and lists one record per CDR3 protein. Of under 850,000 distinct CDR3 sequences in the sample, under 40% were seen once. The clonotype was recovered from a young man in good health. The sequenced sample consisted of blood. The chain joins TRBV7-3 to TRBJ2-1; D is perhaps TRBD2 (6 bases). The J call may be mistaken, given a closer DNA end match to TRBJ2-7. CDR3 protein: CASSSPRGFYNEQYF. CDR3 nucleotide sequence: TGTGCCAGCAGTTCCCCCCGGGGGTTCTACAATGAGCAGTACTTC.